A single sample gave rise to the 32 T cell receptor beta chains below, sequenced in a study of response to subunit inactivated influenza vaccine. TCRdb redid the calling of the RT-PCR reads with MiXCR, one entry per CDR3 protein. The table records about 540,000 distinct CDR3 sequences, roughly 23% of them present only once. These sequences were also reported in another study, on T cells expressing NK-cell markers. That report adds: A 5'RACE template switching approach incorporating UMIs was used to make TCR beta cDNA.

The material was CD4+ T cells sorted from PBMCs, obtained 12 days after vaccination. These receptors came from a man between 45 and 60 years old who received an inactivated influenza vaccine.

The chain employs TRBV5-5 and TRBJ2-7; TRBD1 agrees at 8 bases. V lost 4 bases to trimming and J lost 12 bases; unmatched junction nucleotides: 6. This CDR3 contains 11 residues. In germline, CDR1 is SGHKS, CDR2 YYEKEE (reference sequence). CDR3 sequence (DNA): TGTGCCAGCAGCACCCGGGACAGGTCGTACTTC. Protein product: CASSTRDRSYF.

This clonotype was detected a few times. The chain carries TRBV3-1 and TRBJ2-1; 8 bases map to TRBD2. The CDR3 extends over 18 amino acids. In germline, CDR1 is LGHDT, CDR2 YNNKEL (reference sequence). The V and J ends lost 3 bases and 2 bases, in that order; junction bases with no gene match: 12. CDR3: CASSQTYSGVRAYNEQFF. The DNA for the CDR3 is TGTGCCAGCAGCCAGACTTATAGCGGGGTCAGGGCCTACAATGAGCAGTTCTTC.

The chain combines TRBV6-2 or TRBV6-3 with TRBJ2-5; 9 bases fit TRBD1. Germline V lookup: CDR1 MNHEY, CDR2 SVGEGT. The CDR3 covers 15 residues. Trimming took 7 bases from V and 5 from J; bases not matched to a gene: 11. This CDR3 reads CASTRAGQGKETQYF. For the CDR3, the DNA is TGTGCCAGCACCCGTGCCGGACAGGGGAAGGAGACCCAGTACTTC.

The chain has TRBV2 and TRBJ1-1, with D unresolved. The CDR3 consists of 12 residues. Trimming took off 8 bases at V and 1 base at J, with 8 bases between the two ends. CDR1 and CDR2 (germline): SNHLY, FYNNEI. The CDR3 reads CASSTRNTEAFF. The CDR3 region has the DNA TGTGCCAGCTCCACACGGAACACTGAAGCTTTCTTT.

In this sample, this clonotype turned up a few times. The chain has TRBV11-1 and TRBJ1-1; D gene uncertain. The CDR3 consists of 14 residues. Per the germline V gene, CDR1 is SGHAT and CDR2 is FQDESV (reference sequence). Trimming shortened V by 7 bases and J by 0 bases, and 12 bases separated the two germline ends. CDR3 nucleotide sequence: TGTGCCAGCACCAATAGGGAGTTGAACACTGAAGCTTTCTTT. It is translated as CASTNRELNTEAFF.

The genes are TRBV6-5 and TRBJ2-1; 10 nucleotides line up with TRBD2. Germline CDR1 and CDR2: MNHEY and SVGAGI. The CDR3 totals 19 residues. V was clipped by 6 bases and J by 4 bases; unmatched bases: 18. CDR3: CASSYLSLAGDRDYNEQFF. The CDR3 DNA sequence: TGTGCCAGCAGCTACCTATCTCTAGCGGGAGACCGAGATTACAATGAGCAGTTCTTC.

This clonotype has more than one count but fewer than ten. The chain uses TRBV7-2 and TRBJ2-5; 11 nucleotides agree with TRBD2. CDR3 length: 15 residues. J was trimmed by 1 base and V by 5 bases; bases with no gene match: 3. Per germline, CDR1 SGHTA and CDR2 FQGNSA. CDR3 region: CASSIGTSGQETQYF. DNA for the CDR3: TGTGCCAGCAGCATAGGGACTAGCGGCCAAGAGACCCAGTACTTC. Full variable domain (missing parts from reference TRBV7-2 and TRBJ2-5): GAGVSQSPSNKVTEKGKDVELRCDPISGHTALYWYRQSLGQGLEFLIYFQGNSAPDKSGLPSDRFSAERTGGSVSTLTIQRTQQEDSAVYLCASSIGTSGQETQYFGPGTRLLVL.

The chain combines TRBV21-1 with TRBJ2-2; the table calls TRBD2, which could not be checked here. TRBV21-1 represents a pseudogene. CDR3 length: 18 amino acids. The CDR3 is CASPRREASYENTGELFF. CDR3 sequence (DNA): TGTGCCAGCCCCCGAAGGGAGGCTAGCTATGAGAACACCGGGGAGCTGTTTTTT.

This clonotype was seen only a few times. This chain connects TRBV10-3 to TRBJ2-7, with 11 bases identical to TRBD1. The CDR3 is 14 residues long. V dropped 4 bases and J dropped 3; count of bases not matched to a gene: 2. Germline V gene lookup returns CDR1 ENHRY and CDR2 SYGVKD. In DNA, the CDR3 is TGTGCCATCAGTGTGGGACAGGGGGTCTACGAGCAGTACTTC. It codes for CAISVGQGVYEQYF.

The chain recombines TRBV5-1 with TRBJ1-2, with D perhaps TRBD1 (5 bases). V gave up 3 bases and J gave up 0 bases, with 12 bases separating them. The CDR3 contains 15 residues. From germline, CDR1 is SGHRS and CDR2 YFSETQ. DNA of the CDR3: TGCGCCAGCAGCTGGGGGTCTTTAGCTAACTATGGCTACACCTTC. It is translated as CASSWGSLANYGYTF.

In this sample, this clonotype turned up a few times. V is TRBV25-1 and J is TRBJ2-5, with 9 bases lining up with TRBD2. The trim removed 1 base at V and 4 bases at J, leaving 7 bases unmatched. Per the germline V gene, CDR1 is MGHDK and CDR2 is SYGVNS. This CDR3 is built from 16 residues. This chain's CDR3 is CASSESPSSGTETQYF. In nucleotides, the CDR3 is TGTGCCAGCAGTGAATCCCCCTCTAGCGGGACAGAGACCCAGTACTTC.

V is TRBV5-1 and J is TRBJ2-1; D remains ambiguous. The CDR3 sequence is 14 residues long. CDR1 and CDR2 from the germline V gene are SGHRS and YFSETQ. The germline V and J ends were trimmed by 6 bases and 5 bases, with 15 bases remaining between them. The CDR3 nucleotides are TGCGCCAGCACCGGGTCTCGAACTAACAATGAGCAGTTCTTC. The encoded protein is CASTGSRTNNEQFF. Full variable domain (remainder filled in from reference TRBV5-1 and TRBJ2-1): KAGVTQTPRYLIKTRGQQVTLSCSPISGHRSVSWYQQTPGQGLQFLFEYFSETQRNKGNFPGRFSGRQFSNSRSEMNVSTLELGDSALYLCASTGSRTNNEQFFGPGTRLTVL.

This clonotype has just a few counts. The chain links TRBV20-1 to TRBJ1-5, with D perhaps matching TRBD1 (5 bases). V was clipped by 4 bases and J by 2 bases, with 12 bases between them. This CDR3 has 14 amino acids. Per the germline V gene, CDR1 is DFQATT and CDR2 is SNEGSKA (reference sequence). The CDR3 reads CSAMGTSGNQPQHF. DNA for the CDR3: TGCAGTGCTATGGGGACCTCGGGCAATCAGCCCCAGCATTTT.

The chain combines TRBV12-3 or TRBV12-4 with TRBJ2-7; D might be TRBD1 or TRBD2, each matching 6 bases. The CDR3 has 16 amino acids. With 2 bases removed from V and 2 bases from J, the gap between germline ends came to 16 bases. This CDR3 reads CASSLRRMRGAYEQYF. The CDR3 DNA follows: TGTGCCAGCAGTTTAAGGAGGATGAGGGGGGCCTACGAGCAGTACTTC.

This clonotype showed up just a few times. The chain joins TRBV7-6 to TRBJ2-5; TRBD2 aligns across 10 bases. CDR1 is SGHVS and CDR2 is FNYEAQ in the germline V gene. The CDR3 contains 15 residues. The ends lost 5 bases at V and 2 bases at J; junction bases unmatched: 5. The CDR3 sequence: CASSVSGGSQETQYF. The DNA of the CDR3 is TGTGCCAGCAGCGTTAGCGGGGGGTCTCAAGAGACCCAGTACTTC.

The CDR3 DNA is TGTGCCAGTAGTATTGGGTCCCGATACGAGCAGTACTTC. Its translation: CASSIGSRYEQYF. The V and J genes are TRBV19 and TRBJ2-7; D ambiguous. This CDR3 is 13 amino acids long. The V gene's germline CDR1 is LNHDA and CDR2 SQIVND (reference sequence). The germline V and J ends were trimmed by 3 bases and 4 bases, with 10 bases remaining between them.

The table lists this clonotype with many counts. The CDR3 DNA follows: TGCGCCAGCTCTCTCCGACATCTCACAGATACGCAGTATTTT. This sequence encodes CASSLRHLTDTQYF. The chain links TRBV5-1 to TRBJ2-3; D gene ambiguous. The length of the CDR3 is 14 residues. Trimming shortened V by 7 bases and J by 2 bases, and 14 bases separated the two germline ends. In germline, CDR1 is SGHRS, CDR2 YFSETQ.

The CDR3, as DNA: TGCGCCAGCGGGCCGGGAGGGGGGACAGATACGCAGTATTTT. Amino acids: CASGPGGGTDTQYF. The V and J genes are TRBV5-1 and TRBJ2-3; 8 bases are shared with TRBD2. The trim removed 7 bases at V and 3 bases at J, leaving 7 bases unmatched. The CDR3 is 14 amino acids. In germline, CDR1 is SGHRS, CDR2 YFSETQ.

The chain couples TRBV4-3 to TRBJ2-4; TRBD2 matches at 15 bases. The CDR3 runs to 18 residues. The J segment lost 1 base and the V segment lost 0 bases, leaving 1 base of the junction unmatched. Germline-derived CDR1 and CDR2 are LGHNA and YSLEER. CDR3 sequence: CASSQDGTSGGAKNIQYF. The CDR3 nucleotides are TGCGCCAGCAGCCAAGATGGGACTAGCGGGGGGGCCAAAAACATTCAGTACTTC.

The V call is TRBV12-3 or TRBV12-4, the J call TRBJ1-2; TRBD1 matches at 10 bases. Losses at the gene ends were 2 bases for V and 4 bases for J; bases not matched to a gene: 7. The CDR3 runs 16 residues. Here the CDR3 reads CASSLMLRTGGYGYTF. CDR3 sequence (DNA): TGTGCCAGCAGTTTAATGCTGCGGACAGGGGGCTATGGCTACACCTTC.

This clonotype turned up a few times. The rearrangement links TRBV11-2 to TRBJ1-1, with 8 nucleotides matching TRBD1. Germline loops: CDR1 SGHAT, CDR2 FQNNGV. After removal of 5 bases from V and 4 bases from J, the junction contained 9 bases not matched to a gene. This CDR3 spans 15 amino acids. The CDR3 spells CASSPTARGRTEAFF. The CDR3 nucleotides read TGTGCCAGCAGCCCGACGGCCAGGGGGCGCACTGAAGCTTTCTTT.

This clonotype came up a few times. The chain links TRBV29-1 to TRBJ2-7; TRBD2 matches at 9 bases. CDR3 length equals 17 residues. Germline CDR1 and CDR2: SQVTM and ANQGSEA. V lost 7 bases, J lost 5 bases, and 21 bases stayed unmatched. The CDR3 spells CSARQGYGLASFNEQYF. The CDR3, as DNA: TGCAGCGCCCGACAGGGATATGGACTAGCGAGTTTCAACGAGCAGTACTTC.

This sequence joins TRBV15 and TRBJ1-1, with a possible D match to TRBD1 (6 bases). V shed 9 bases and J shed 2 bases, with 13 bases lying between them. Germline V gene sequence: CDR1 LNHNV, CDR2 YYDKDF (reference sequence). This CDR3 is built from 13 residues. In DNA, the CDR3 is TGTGCCACAATGGGACACTTCAACACTGAAGCTTTCTTT. Encoded protein: CATMGHFNTEAFF.

This clonotype was counted only a few times. The V gene is TRBV7-2, the J gene TRBJ1-3, with a possible D match to TRBD1 (6 bases). V lost 1 base and J lost 8, with 15 bases in between. The germline V gene has CDR1 SGHTA and CDR2 FQGNSA. The CDR3 runs to 15 residues. The CDR3 loop is CASSLEVGAHHTIYF. The CDR3 DNA sequence: TGTGCCAGCAGCTTAGAAGTGGGGGCGCATCACACCATATATTTT.

A few counts support this clonotype. The V gene is TRBV29-1, the J gene TRBJ2-3; D ambiguous. The CDR3 contains 14 residues. Deletions cut 3 bases from V and 4 bases from J, with 14 bases between. CDR1 is SQVTM and CDR2 is ANQGSEA in the germline V gene. The CDR3 DNA is TGCAGCGTTGACAGGATGGGCAATTCAGATACGCAGTATTTT. Its translation is CSVDRMGNSDTQYF.

The genes are TRBV10-3 and TRBJ1-5, with TRBD1 identical over 7 bases. Germline CDR1 and CDR2: ENHRY and SYGVKD. After removal of 10 bases from V and 4 bases from J, the junction contained 7 bases not matched to a gene. The CDR3 is made up of 13 amino acids. DNA of the CDR3: TGTGCCACCACAGGGGCCCTAAATCAGCCCCAGCATTTT. This encodes CATTGALNQPQHF.

In this sample, this clonotype turned up a few times. The J gene is TRBJ1-6, the V gene TRBV20-1; 7 bases align to TRBD1. V lost 0 bases, J lost 9 bases, and 8 bases stayed unmatched. There are 15 residues in the CDR3. Per germline, CDR1 DFQATT and CDR2 SNEGSKA (reference sequence). CDR3 loop: CSARDQGGRGSPLHF. CDR3 nucleotides: TGCAGTGCTAGAGATCAGGGGGGCCGGGGTTCACCCCTCCACTTT.

The chain combines TRBV28 with TRBJ2-1; D unresolved. Trimming took 2 bases from V and 1 from J, leaving 21 bases between them. The germline V gene encodes CDR1 MDHEN and CDR2 SYDVKM. CDR3 size: 19 residues. The CDR3 protein is CASSLRNPWFGDSYNEQFF. Here the CDR3 DNA reads TGTGCCAGCAGTTTACGAAATCCCTGGTTTGGGGATTCCTACAATGAGCAGTTCTTC.

In this sample, this clonotype turned up a few times. The chain is built from TRBV6-2 or TRBV6-3 and TRBJ1-5; 7 bases map to TRBD1. The CDR3 consists of 17 residues. Germline V lookup: CDR1 MNHEY, CDR2 SVGEGT. V was pared by 6 bases and J by 0 bases, with 11 bases of the junction left unmatched. In DNA, the CDR3 is TGTGCCAGCAGATTACAGCCGGGACAGCATAGCAATCAGCCCCAGCATTTT. It translates to CASRLQPGQHSNQPQHF.

V gene TRBV5-1 combines with J gene TRBJ1-6; 10 bases match TRBD1. Germline CDR1 SGHRS, CDR2 YFSETQ. The CDR3 runs to 14 residues. J was trimmed by 8 bases and V by 7 bases; bases with no gene match: 6. The CDR3 spells CASATGTGDSPLHF. CDR3 coding DNA: TGCGCCAGCGCCACCGGGACAGGGGATTCACCCCTCCACTTT.

The genes are TRBV5-1 and TRBJ2-6; D is uncertain. The CDR3 length is 16 residues. Per the germline V gene, CDR1 is SGHRS and CDR2 is YFSETQ. The V end was cut by 2 bases, the J end by 0 bases, with 9 bases between. In DNA, the CDR3 is TGCGCCAGCAGCTTCGACGGAAGCTCTGGGGCCAACGTCCTGACTTTC. It specifies CASSFDGSSGANVLTF.

This clonotype was seen only a few times. The rearrangement uses TRBV20-1 and TRBJ1-5; no reliable D call. The CDR3 is made up of 14 amino acids. The V end lost 3 bases, the J end lost 1 base, and 10 bases lay between the germline ends. Per the germline V gene, CDR1 is DFQATT and CDR2 is SNEGSKA (reference sequence). The CDR3, as DNA: TGCAGTGCTAGCCCGGGTGCGAGCAATCAGCCCCAGCATTTT. This translates into CSASPGASNQPQHF.